This T cell receptor (beta chain) stems from a study of neurological immune-mediated disorders. Synthesis of cDNA used 5'RACE (with 10-nucleotide random UMIs). TCRdb used MiXCR to reprocess the 5' RACE reads, holding one entry per CDR3 protein. Of under 75,000 distinct CDR3 sequences listed, around 5% were seen once; the top ten hold around 6%. In its sample, this clonotype was seen many times. The length of the CDR3 is 12 residues. CDR1 is SGDLS and CDR2 is YYNGEE in the germline V gene. V shed 4 bases, J shed 8 bases, and the junction held 4 bases outside the gene matches. What was sequenced was PBMCs. The chain is built from TRBV9 and TRBJ1-2; TRBD1 matches 8 bases. This receptor was taken from a human donor with multiple sclerosis. The donor label of this sample is uncertain. In DNA form, the CDR3 reads TGTGCCAGCAGCCTCTCAGGGGGCGGCTACACCTTC. Its protein product is CASSLSGGGYTF.